Only a few counts were recorded for the clone carrying this TCR beta chain. Antigen specificity is unknown. The sample is drawn from a study of T-cell memory formation after mild COVID-19. Study-wide results and caveats: There was a balanced CD4/CD8 profile in clones contracting day 15 to 85, and later expanders leaned CD4+. Nothing confirmed that second-wave clones peaking on day 37 were specific for SARS-CoV-2. Chiefly within CM and EM were the contracting CD4+ clones; CD8+ ones were within EMRA.

Employing constant-segment primers, 5'RACE generated TCR alpha and TCR beta cDNA libraries bearing sample barcodes and UMIs. MiXCR, applied by TCRdb to the 5' RACE reads, yields one record per CDR3 protein. This sample has around 110,000 distinct CDR3 sequences; around 15% occur once, and the top ten carry approximately 28%. The CDR3 has 15 residues. CDR1 LNHNV and CDR2 YYDKDF come from the germline V gene (reference sequence). V was cut by 0 bases and J by 1 base, with 8 bases left in between. Sequenced: PBMCs or a T cell subset sorted from them (not recorded which). The genes are TRBV15 and TRBJ2-3; weak D call: TRBD2 (5 bases). The receptor was derived from an adult woman who had mild COVID-19 (a few samples of this study predate the infection). Cell type and time point are not known. CDR3 amino acids: CATSRDLGGTDTQYF. The CDR3 bases are TGTGCCACCAGCAGAGATTTGGGAGGCACAGATACGCAGTATTTT. Looking up the rest from reference TRBV15 and TRBJ2-3 gives the full variable domain: DAMVIQNPRYQVTQFGKPVTLSCSQTLNHNVMYWYQQKSSQAPKLLFHYYDKDFNNEADTPDNFQSRRPNTSFCFLDIRSPGLGDTAMYLCATSRDLGGTDTQYFGPGTRLTVL.